Shown below are 13 T cell receptor beta chains from a single sample sequenced in a study of response to subunit inactivated influenza vaccine. One entry per CDR3 protein results from TCRdb running MiXCR on the RT-PCR reads. The table has 490,000 or so distinct CDR3 sequences, 6.5% to 8% seen once; the top ten hold over 10%. The sample in question was PBMCs from blood, obtained around 25 months after vaccination. The receptors stem from a man between 50 and 75 years old who received an inactivated influenza vaccine.

Ten or more counts support this clonotype. The CDR3 nucleotides read TGTGCCAGCAGCTTATTTGGCGGGAATGCAGATACGCAGTATTTT. Translating gives CASSLFGGNADTQYF. The chain carries TRBV7-3 and TRBJ2-3; D possibly corresponds to TRBD2 (6 bases). The V and J ends lost 2 bases and 4 bases respectively, with 13 bases between them. Germline CDR1 SGHTA, CDR2 FQGTGA. The CDR3 sequence is 15 residues long. The whole variable domain, remainder taken from reference TRBV7-3 and TRBJ2-3, is GAGVSQTPSNKVTEKGKYVELRCDPISGHTALYWYRQSLGQGPEFLIYFQGTGAADDSGLPNDRFFAVRPEGSVSTLKIQRTERGDSAVYLCASSLFGGNADTQYFGPGTRLTVL.

The sample holds a few counts of this clonotype. This chain joins TRBV27 and TRBJ1-6, with a possible D match to TRBD1 (5 bases). V lost 0 bases to trimming and J lost 10 bases, with 13 bases between them. Germline V lookup: CDR1 MNHEY, CDR2 SMNVEV (reference sequence). CDR3 size: 15 residues. Here the CDR3 DNA reads TGTGCCAGCAGTTTATCGGAGGGGCTGGGGTCACCCCTCCACTTT. Encoded protein: CASSLSEGLGSPLHF.

This clonotype was counted only a few times. This sequence joins TRBV5-1 and TRBJ2-3, with D perhaps matching TRBD1 or TRBD2 (6 bases each). Germline CDR1 and CDR2: SGHRS and YFSETQ. Trimming cost V 2 bases and J 3 bases, with 13 bases left between them. The CDR3 runs to 15 residues. The CDR3 region is CASSFAGGLTDTQYF. CDR3 sequence (DNA): TGCGCCAGCAGCTTTGCCGGGGGCCTGACAGATACGCAGTATTTT.

This clonotype came up a few times. The rearrangement uses TRBV5-1 and TRBJ2-3, with TRBD1 matching 12 bases. Germline V gene sequence: CDR1 SGHRS, CDR2 YFSETQ. The trim removed 4 bases at V and 6 bases at J, leaving 3 bases unmatched. The CDR3 is 14 amino acids. The CDR3 reads CASSPGTGGDTQYF. The CDR3 DNA follows: TGCGCCAGCAGCCCCGGGACAGGGGGCGATACGCAGTATTTT.

This clonotype was recorded only once. One junction end disagrees with the germline gene, perhaps due to a read error. The V call is TRBV4-3, the J call TRBJ2-6; D assignment may be TRBD1 or TRBD2 (7 bases each). Germline V gene sequence: CDR1 LGHNA, CDR2 YSLEER. There are 19 residues in the CDR3. The CDR3 reads CASSQESGGGQSGADVLTF. The CDR3, as DNA: TGCGCCAGCAGCCAAGAAAGTGGCGGGGGACAGTCTGGGGCCGACGTCCTGACTTTC.

The chain combines TRBV4-2 with TRBJ1-1, with no clear D. The CDR3 extends over 14 amino acids. V was pared by 1 base and J by 4 bases, with 10 bases between. Germline V lookup: CDR1 LGHNA, CDR2 YNFKEQ. This chain's CDR3 is CASSQAIGPTEAFF. CDR3 coding DNA: TGTGCCAGCAGCCAAGCGATAGGGCCCACTGAAGCTTTCTTT.

V and J are TRBV12-3 or TRBV12-4 and TRBJ1-2, with D perhaps matching TRBD1 (5 bases). Trimming removed 6 bases from V and 3 bases from J, with 11 bases in between. The CDR3 is made up of 13 amino acids. DNA of the CDR3: TGTGCCAGCAGACCAACAGGAGACTATGGCTACACCTTC. Residues: CASRPTGDYGYTF.

The V gene is TRBV29-1, the J gene TRBJ2-5; a weak D match, TRBD1 (6 bases). V was trimmed by 7 bases and J by 1 base, leaving 13 bases between them. The CDR3 runs to 13 residues. Germline V gene lookup returns CDR1 SQVTM and CDR2 ANQGSEA. For the CDR3, the DNA is TGCAGCGCCGGAACCAGGGGCCAAGAGACCCAGTACTTC. Translated, it gives CSAGTRGQETQYF.

This clonotype was seen repeatedly, ten times or more. This chain uses TRBV18 with TRBJ1-2, with unresolved D. Looked up from germline, CDR1 is KGHSH and CDR2 is LQKENI. The CDR3 extends over 17 amino acids. V lost 4 bases and J 0 bases, leaving 18 bases between the germline ends. CDR3 amino acids: CASSQRMLRGTNYGYTF. Written as DNA, the CDR3 is TGTGCCAGCTCACAACGAATGTTACGCGGAACTAACTATGGCTACACCTTC. The whole variable domain, filled in from reference TRBV18 and TRBJ1-2, reads NAGVMQNPRHLVRRRGQEARLRCSPMKGHSHVYWYRQLPEEGLKFMVYLQKENIIDESGMPKERFSAEFPKEGPSILRIQQVVRGDSAAYFCASSQRMLRGTNYGYTFGSGTRLTVV.

In its sample, this clonotype was seen a few times. The CDR3 sequence: CASSPLETGGYTF. DNA of the CDR3: TGTGCCAGCTCACCACTGGAAACGGGAGGCTACACCTTC. The chain has TRBV18 and TRBJ1-2, with D uncertain. In germline, CDR1 is KGHSH, CDR2 LQKENI. CDR3 length: 13 amino acids. The germline V and J ends were trimmed by 1 base and 8 bases, with 11 bases remaining between them.

This chain joins TRBV20-1 and TRBJ1-5; tentative D call: TRBD1 (6 bases). CDR3 length equals 16 residues. CDR1 and CDR2 (germline): DFQATT, SNEGSKA (reference sequence). The V end was cut by 3 bases, the J end by 0 bases, with 15 bases between. CDR3 in amino acids: CSASSGGARSNQPQHF. In DNA, the CDR3 is TGCAGTGCTAGTTCTGGGGGGGCTCGTAGCAATCAGCCCCAGCATTTT.

Ten or more counts support this clonotype. The gene calls are TRBV5-1 and TRBJ1-2, with no clear D. V lost 2 bases to trimming and J lost 2 bases, with 13 bases between them. The CDR3 consists of 15 residues. The germline V gene has CDR1 SGHRS and CDR2 YFSETQ. CDR3 nucleotides: TGCGCCAGCAGCTTAACTTCCGGCAGCAACTATGGCTACACCTTC. Translation gives CASSLTSGSNYGYTF.

This clonotype occurred many times. CDR3 coding DNA: TGTGCCAGCAGTGTCAATATGGGACTAGCGGGAGTCACAGATACGCAGTATTTT. Its protein is CASSVNMGLAGVTDTQYF. This sequence joins TRBV2 and TRBJ2-3, with TRBD2 matching 14 bases. This CDR3 has 18 residues. The germline CDR1 and CDR2 sequences are SNHLY and FYNNEI. The V gene end was trimmed by 4 bases and the J gene end by 2 bases; junction bases not matched to a gene: 8. Variable domain in full (rest from reference TRBV2 and TRBJ2-3): EPEVTQTPSHQVTQMGQEVILRCVPISNHLYFYWYRQILGQKVEFLVSFYNNEISEKSEIFDDQFSVERPDGSNFTLKIRSTKLEDSAMYFCASSVNMGLAGVTDTQYFGPGTRLTVL.